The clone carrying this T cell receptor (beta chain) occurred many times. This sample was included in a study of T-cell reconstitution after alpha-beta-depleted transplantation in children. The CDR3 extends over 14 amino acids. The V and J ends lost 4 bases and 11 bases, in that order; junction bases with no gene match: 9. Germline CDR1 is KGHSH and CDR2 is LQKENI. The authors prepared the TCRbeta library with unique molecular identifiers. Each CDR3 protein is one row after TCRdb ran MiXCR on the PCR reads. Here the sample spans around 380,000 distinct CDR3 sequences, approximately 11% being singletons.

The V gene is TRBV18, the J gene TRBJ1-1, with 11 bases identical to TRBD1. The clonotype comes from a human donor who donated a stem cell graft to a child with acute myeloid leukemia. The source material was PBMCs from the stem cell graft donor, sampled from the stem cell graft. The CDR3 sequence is CASSQRTGGETAFF. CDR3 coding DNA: TGTGCCAGCTCACAAAGGACAGGGGGCGAGACGGCTTTCTTT.